This T cell receptor (beta chain) emerged from a study of blood T cell repertoires in COVID-19. Across the whole study: Sources were T cells, B-cell-depleted T cells, or PBMCs; the material itself was cDNA or gDNA.

Germline CDR1 is KGHSH and CDR2 is LQKENI. V lost 3 bases and J 3 bases, leaving 6 bases between the germline ends. This CDR3 comprises 13 residues. The table came from immunoSEQ multiplex PCR; TCRdb's copy has only in-frame clones and leaves some out. Here the sample spans 100,000 or so clones, 75% to 95% being singletons. The receptor was derived from a man between 18 and 35 years old with acute or convalescent COVID-19. The J gene is TRBJ1-5, the V gene TRBV18; D is ambiguous. The sequencing input was peripheral blood. CDR3 coding DNA: TGTGCCAGCTCACCGCTATCCAATCAGCCCCAGCATTTT. This translates into CASSPLSNQPQHF.